This is a list of T cell receptor beta chains from one sample in a study of blood T cell repertoires in COVID-19. Libraries were prepared by immunoSEQ multiplex PCR; TCRdb keeps only in-frame clonotypes and omits some of them. Seen here are a few hundred thousand clones, 88% observed once, and the top ten hold roughly 13%. The sample consisted of peripheral blood. The source is a woman between 45 and 60 years old with COVID-19, enrolled during active disease. The CDR3 runs from the conserved cysteine through the conserved F or W. Fields, in order: D gene, J gene, clone size, V gene, CDR3 protein, CDR3 DNA. A D gene is named only where the DNA matches it firmly. Expanded clones get a size class; other rows say once, few or many, or leave the size out.

D gene: .
J gene: TRBJ2-3
clone size: .
V gene: TRBV5-4
CDR3 protein: CASSLHLTDTQYF
CDR3 DNA: TGTGCCAGCAGCTTGCACTTAACAGATACGCAGTATTTT

D gene: .
J gene: TRBJ1-2
clone size: .
V gene: TRBV5-6
CDR3 protein: CASSRQYGYTF
CDR3 DNA: TGTGCCAGCAGCCGACAGTATGGCTACACCTTC

D gene: TRBD2
J gene: TRBJ2-7
clone size: .
V gene: TRBV5-6
CDR3 protein: CASSPSGGGLDEQYF
CDR3 DNA: TGTGCCAGCAGCCCCTCCGGGGGGGGCCTGGACGAGCAGTACTTC

D gene: .
J gene: TRBJ1-1
clone size: .
V gene: TRBV7-2
CDR3 protein: CASSQGLGTEAFF
CDR3 DNA: TGTGCCAGCAGCCAGGGGCTCGGCACTGAAGCTTTCTTT

D gene: TRBD1
J gene: TRBJ2-1
clone size: .
V gene: TRBV18
CDR3 protein: CASSPGQGSYNEQFF
CDR3 DNA: TGTGCCAGCTCACCCGGACAGGGCTCCTACAATGAGCAGTTCTTC

D gene: TRBD2
J gene: TRBJ2-7
clone size: .
V gene: TRBV28
CDR3 protein: CASSSPRGDSYEQYF
CDR3 DNA: TGTGCCAGCAGCTCCCCCCGGGGGGACTCCTACGAGCAGTACTTC

D gene: .
J gene: TRBJ1-5
clone size: .
V gene: TRBV6-1
CDR3 protein: CASSDTGKYSNQPQHF
CDR3 DNA: TGTGCCAGCAGTGATACCGGGAAGTATAGCAATCAGCCCCAGCATTTT

D gene: .
J gene: TRBJ2-7
clone size: once
V gene: TRBV11-3
CDR3 protein: CASSLDRGQEQYF
CDR3 DNA: TGTGCCAGCAGCTTAGATCGGGGACAAGAGCAGTACTTC

D gene: .
J gene: TRBJ1-1
clone size: .
V gene: TRBV5-1
CDR3 protein: CASSLVGNANRGNTEAFF
CDR3 DNA: TGCGCCAGCAGCTTGGTTGGCAACGCAAACCGTGGGAACACTGAAGCTTTCTTT

D gene: TRBD2
J gene: TRBJ2-2
clone size: .
V gene: TRBV7-9
CDR3 protein: CASSRGDTGELFF
CDR3 DNA: TGTGCCAGCAGCCGGGGGGACACCGGGGAGCTGTTTTTT

D gene: .
J gene: TRBJ2-1
clone size: .
V gene: TRBV11-2
CDR3 protein: CASSLVGLENEQFF
CDR3 DNA: TGTGCCAGCAGCTTAGTCGGCTTGGAGAATGAGCAGTTCTTC